Presented here are 7 T cell receptor beta chains from one specimen sequenced in a study of blood T cells in healthy people across ages. Primers used in a second PCR of about 7 to 12 cycles were a sample-barcoded 5' primer and a J-beta primer mix. TCRdb re-analysed the 5' RACE reads in MiXCR, keeping a single row per CDR3 protein. This sample has some 640,000 distinct CDR3 sequences, with around 49% found just once. The sample comprised blood. These receptors came from a woman aged 55-75 years in good health.

The chain links TRBV3-1 to TRBJ1-4; 12 nucleotides align to TRBD1. Trimming took 7 bases from V and 8 from J; bases not matched to a gene: 5. This CDR3 spans 14 amino acids. Germline CDR1 reads LGHDT; CDR2 reads YNNKEL (reference sequence). The CDR3 reads CASNPGQGAEKLFF. CDR3 in DNA: TGTGCCAGCAACCCGGGACAGGGGGCAGAAAAACTGTTTTTT.

This sequence joins TRBV6-6 and TRBJ2-7; 13 bases are shared with TRBD2. Trimming cost V 6 bases and J 4 bases; bases outside gene matches: 9. In germline, CDR1 is MNHNY, CDR2 SVGAGI (reference sequence). The CDR3 loop spans 16 amino acids. In nucleotides, the CDR3 is TGTGCCAGCAGGGGAGGGACTAGCGGGACCAAATACGAGCAGTACTTC. This encodes CASRGGTSGTKYEQYF.

This rearrangement joins TRBV20-1 to TRBJ2-6; tentative D call: TRBD1 (5 bases). The CDR3 covers 18 residues. V was shortened by 0 bases and J by 0 bases, with 15 bases between the two germline ends. Germline CDR1 DFQATT, CDR2 SNEGSKA (reference sequence). DNA for the CDR3: TGCAGTGCTAGAGATAAAAGGGGTGAATACTCTGGGGCCAACGTCCTGACTTTC. It specifies CSARDKRGEYSGANVLTF.

The V gene is TRBV20-1, the J gene TRBJ2-7; 10 bases align to TRBD2. Germline values: CDR1 DFQATT, CDR2 SNEGSKA (reference sequence). The V gene end was trimmed by 6 bases and the J gene end by 3 bases; junction bases not matched to a gene: 5. There are 13 residues in the CDR3. Written as DNA, the CDR3 is TGCAGTGCAAAACTAGCGGGACTCTACGAGCAGTACTTC. Protein product: CSAKLAGLYEQYF.

The rearrangement uses TRBV6-6 and TRBJ2-3; TRBD1 matches at 9 bases. The CDR3 contains 14 residues. Germline values: CDR1 MNHNY, CDR2 SVGAGI (reference sequence). J was trimmed by 1 base and V by 6 bases; bases with no gene match: 2. The CDR3: CASRWTGGTDTQYF. CDR3 DNA: TGTGCCAGCAGATGGACAGGGGGCACAGATACGCAGTATTTT.

This rearrangement joins TRBV20-1 to TRBJ1-2; 7 bases match TRBD1. Germline V gives CDR1 DFQATT, CDR2 SNEGSKA (reference sequence). Trimming at V came to 6 bases and at J to 13 bases, leaving 14 bases not matched to a gene. The CDR3 is 12 amino acids. CDR3 in DNA: TGCAGTGCAGTTGTGACAGGGTGGGGTCGCACCTTC. As protein: CSAVVTGWGRTF.

In its sample, this clonotype was seen a few times. J is TRBJ1-4 and V is TRBV7-2; no definite D call. Germline CDR1 reads SGHTA; CDR2 reads FQGNSA. Trimming cost V 2 bases and J 10 bases, with 14 bases left between them. This CDR3 is 14 amino acids long. Here the CDR3 DNA reads TGTGCCAGCAGCTTAAGTCGGCAGTCGGGAAAACTGTTTTTT. Protein product: CASSLSRQSGKLFF.